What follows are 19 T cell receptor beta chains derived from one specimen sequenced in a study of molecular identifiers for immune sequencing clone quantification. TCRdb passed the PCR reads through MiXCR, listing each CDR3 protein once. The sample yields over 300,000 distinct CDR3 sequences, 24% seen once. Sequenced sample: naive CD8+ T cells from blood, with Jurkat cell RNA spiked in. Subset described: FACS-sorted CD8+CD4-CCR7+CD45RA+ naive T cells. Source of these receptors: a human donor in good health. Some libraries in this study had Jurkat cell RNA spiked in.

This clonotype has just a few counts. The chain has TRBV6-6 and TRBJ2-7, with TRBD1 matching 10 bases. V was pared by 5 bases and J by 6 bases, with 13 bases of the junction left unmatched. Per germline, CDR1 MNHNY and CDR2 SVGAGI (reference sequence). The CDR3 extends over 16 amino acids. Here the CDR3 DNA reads TGTGCCAGCAGTACAGATCTGGGACAGGGGATGGGCGAGCAGTACTTC. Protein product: CASSTDLGQGMGEQYF.

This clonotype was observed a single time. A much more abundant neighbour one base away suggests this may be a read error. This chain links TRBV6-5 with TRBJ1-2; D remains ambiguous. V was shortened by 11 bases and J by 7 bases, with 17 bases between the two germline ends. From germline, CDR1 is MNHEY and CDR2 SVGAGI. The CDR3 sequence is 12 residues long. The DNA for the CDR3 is TGTGCCGCCGATGTGGGAAGTGGTGGCTACACCTTC. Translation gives CAADVGSGGYTF.

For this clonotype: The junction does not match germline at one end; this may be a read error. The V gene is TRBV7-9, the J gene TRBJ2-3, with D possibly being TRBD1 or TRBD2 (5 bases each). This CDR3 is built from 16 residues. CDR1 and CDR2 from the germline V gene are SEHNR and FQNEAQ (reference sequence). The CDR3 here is CAGSLATGQWTDTQYF. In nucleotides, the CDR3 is TGTGCCGGCAGCTTAGCTACGGGGCAATGGACAGATACGCAGTATTTT.

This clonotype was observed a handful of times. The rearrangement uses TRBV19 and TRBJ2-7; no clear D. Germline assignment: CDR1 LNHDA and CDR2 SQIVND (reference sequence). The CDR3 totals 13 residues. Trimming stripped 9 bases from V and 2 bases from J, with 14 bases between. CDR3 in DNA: TGTGCCAGCTCTCCCGCGAGTCCCTACGAGCAGTACTTC. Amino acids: CASSPASPYEQYF.

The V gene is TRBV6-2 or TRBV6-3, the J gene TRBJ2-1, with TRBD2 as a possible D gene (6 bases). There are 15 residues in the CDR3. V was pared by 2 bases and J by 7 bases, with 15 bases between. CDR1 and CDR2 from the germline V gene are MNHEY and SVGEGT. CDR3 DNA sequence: TGTGCCAGCAGTTACGGGGTAGCGGTAACAAATGAGCAGTTCTTC. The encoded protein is CASSYGVAVTNEQFF.

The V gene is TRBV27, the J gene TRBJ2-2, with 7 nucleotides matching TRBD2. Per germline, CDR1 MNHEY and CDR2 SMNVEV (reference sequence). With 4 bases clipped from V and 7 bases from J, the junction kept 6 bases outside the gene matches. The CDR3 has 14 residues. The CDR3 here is CASSSRLAGGELFF. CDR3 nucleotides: TGTGCCAGCAGTTCCAGACTAGCTGGCGGGGAGCTGTTTTTT.

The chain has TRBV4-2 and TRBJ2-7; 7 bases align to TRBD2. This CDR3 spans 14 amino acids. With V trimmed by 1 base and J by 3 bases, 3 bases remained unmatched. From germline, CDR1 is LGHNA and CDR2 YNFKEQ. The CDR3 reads CASSQVERGYEQYF. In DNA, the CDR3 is TGTGCCAGCAGCCAAGTTGAGCGGGGCTACGAGCAGTACTTC.

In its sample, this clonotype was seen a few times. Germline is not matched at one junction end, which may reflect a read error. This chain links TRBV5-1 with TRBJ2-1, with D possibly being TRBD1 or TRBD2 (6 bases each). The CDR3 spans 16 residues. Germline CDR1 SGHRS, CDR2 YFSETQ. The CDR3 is CVSSRRGQSSYNEQFF. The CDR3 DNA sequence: TGCGTCAGCAGCCGACGGGGGCAGAGCTCCTACAATGAGCAGTTCTTC.

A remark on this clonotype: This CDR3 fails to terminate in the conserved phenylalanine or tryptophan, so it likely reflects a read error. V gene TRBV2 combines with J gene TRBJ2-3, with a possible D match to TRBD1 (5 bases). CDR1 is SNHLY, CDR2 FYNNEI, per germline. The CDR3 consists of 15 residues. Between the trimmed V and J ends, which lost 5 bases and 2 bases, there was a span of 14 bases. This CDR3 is CASSRPSTDTDTQYV. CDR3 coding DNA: TGTGCCAGCAGTCGACCCTCGACAGACACAGATACGCAGTATGTT.

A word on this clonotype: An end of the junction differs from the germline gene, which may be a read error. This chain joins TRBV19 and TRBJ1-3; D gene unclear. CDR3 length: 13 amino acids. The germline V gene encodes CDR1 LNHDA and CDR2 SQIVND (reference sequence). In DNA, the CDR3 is TGTGCCACCACAATAGGCACTGGAAGCACCATATATTTT. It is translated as CATTIGTGSTIYF.

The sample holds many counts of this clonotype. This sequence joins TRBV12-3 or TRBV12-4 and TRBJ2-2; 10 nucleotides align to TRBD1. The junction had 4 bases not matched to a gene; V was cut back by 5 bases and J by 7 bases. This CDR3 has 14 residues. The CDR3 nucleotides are TGTGCCAGCAGTCTGGGACAGGGGATCGGGGAGCTGTTTTTT. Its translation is CASSLGQGIGELFF.

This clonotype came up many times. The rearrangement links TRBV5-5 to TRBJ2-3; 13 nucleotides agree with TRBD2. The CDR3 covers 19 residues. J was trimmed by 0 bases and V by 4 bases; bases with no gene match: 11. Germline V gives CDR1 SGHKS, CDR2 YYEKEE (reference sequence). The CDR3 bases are TGTGCCAGCAGCCCATGGACTAGCGGGGGCCCTGGGAGCACAGATACGCAGTATTTT. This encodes CASSPWTSGGPGSTDTQYF.

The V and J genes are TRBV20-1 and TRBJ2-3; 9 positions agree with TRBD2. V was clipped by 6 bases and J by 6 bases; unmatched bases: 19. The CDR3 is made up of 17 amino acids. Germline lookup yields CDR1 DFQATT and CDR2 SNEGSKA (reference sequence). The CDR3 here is CSADHWQRGASSDTQYF. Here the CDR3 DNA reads TGCAGTGCCGATCACTGGCAGCGGGGGGCATCCAGCGATACGCAGTATTTT.

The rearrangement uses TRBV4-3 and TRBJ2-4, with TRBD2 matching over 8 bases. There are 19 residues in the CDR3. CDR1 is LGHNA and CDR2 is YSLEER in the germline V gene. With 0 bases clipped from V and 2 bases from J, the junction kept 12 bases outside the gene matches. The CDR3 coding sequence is TGCGCCAGCAGCCAAGAGACAGGCGGGGGGATGTTTTCCAAAAACATTCAGTACTTC. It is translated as CASSQETGGGMFSKNIQYF.

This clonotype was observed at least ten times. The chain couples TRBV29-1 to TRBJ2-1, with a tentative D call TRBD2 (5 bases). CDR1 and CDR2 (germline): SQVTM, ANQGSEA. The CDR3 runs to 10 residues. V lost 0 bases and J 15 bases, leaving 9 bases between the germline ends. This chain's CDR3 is CSVEDPSTFF. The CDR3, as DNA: TGCAGCGTTGAAGACCCTAGCACGTTCTTC.

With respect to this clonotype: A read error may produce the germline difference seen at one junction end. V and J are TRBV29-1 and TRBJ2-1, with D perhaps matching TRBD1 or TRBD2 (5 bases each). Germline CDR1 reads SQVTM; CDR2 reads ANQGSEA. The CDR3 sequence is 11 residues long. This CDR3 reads CSVAREYEPFF. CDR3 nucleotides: TGCAGCGTTGCCAGGGAGTATGAGCCGTTCTTC.

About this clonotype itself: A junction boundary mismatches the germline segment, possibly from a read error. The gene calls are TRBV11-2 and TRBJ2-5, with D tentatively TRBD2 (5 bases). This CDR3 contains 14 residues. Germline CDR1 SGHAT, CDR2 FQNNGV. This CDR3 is CASSGGGLQEPQYF. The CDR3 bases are TGTGCCAGCAGCGGCGGCGGGCTCCAAGAGCCCCAGTACTTC.

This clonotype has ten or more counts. The CDR3 nucleotides read TGTGCCAGCAGCTTAGCACTTGCGGATCAGCCCCAGCATTTT. Protein product: CASSLALADQPQHF. The chain combines TRBV7-9 with TRBJ1-5; D is uncertain. The CDR3 totals 14 residues. V lost 0 bases and J lost 5, with 8 bases in between. The germline gives CDR1 SEHNR, CDR2 FQNEAQ (reference sequence).

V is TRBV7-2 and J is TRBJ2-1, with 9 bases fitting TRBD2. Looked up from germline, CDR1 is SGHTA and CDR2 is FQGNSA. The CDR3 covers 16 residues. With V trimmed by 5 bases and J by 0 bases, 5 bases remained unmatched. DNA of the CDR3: TGTGCCAGCAGCCTCGGACTAGCGAACTCCTACAATGAGCAGTTCTTC. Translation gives CASSLGLANSYNEQFF.